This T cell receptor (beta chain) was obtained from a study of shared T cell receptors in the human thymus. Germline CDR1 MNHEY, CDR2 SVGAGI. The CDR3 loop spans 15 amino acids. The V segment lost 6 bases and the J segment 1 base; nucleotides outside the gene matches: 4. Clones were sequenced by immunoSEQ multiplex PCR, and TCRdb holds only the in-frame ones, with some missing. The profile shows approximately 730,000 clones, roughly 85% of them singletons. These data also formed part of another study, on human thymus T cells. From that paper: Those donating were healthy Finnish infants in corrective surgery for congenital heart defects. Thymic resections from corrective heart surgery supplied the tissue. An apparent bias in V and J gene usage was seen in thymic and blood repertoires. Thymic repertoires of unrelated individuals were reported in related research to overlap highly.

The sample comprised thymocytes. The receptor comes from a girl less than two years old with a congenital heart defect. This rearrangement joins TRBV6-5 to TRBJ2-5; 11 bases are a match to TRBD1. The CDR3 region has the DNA TGTGCCAGCAGGTTAGGACAGGGGGCCCAAGAGACCCAGTACTTC. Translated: CASRLGQGAQETQYF.